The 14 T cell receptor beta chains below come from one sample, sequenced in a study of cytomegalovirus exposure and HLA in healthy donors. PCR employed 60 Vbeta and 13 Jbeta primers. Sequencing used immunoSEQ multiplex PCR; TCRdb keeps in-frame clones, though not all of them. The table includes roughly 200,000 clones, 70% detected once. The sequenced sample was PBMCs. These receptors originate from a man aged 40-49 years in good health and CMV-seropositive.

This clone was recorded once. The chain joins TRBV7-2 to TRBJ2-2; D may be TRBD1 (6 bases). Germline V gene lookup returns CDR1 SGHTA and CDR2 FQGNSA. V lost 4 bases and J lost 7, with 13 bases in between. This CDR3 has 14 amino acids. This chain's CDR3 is CASSSQGRSGELFF. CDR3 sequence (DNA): TGTGCCAGCAGCTCTCAGGGGCGAAGCGGGGAGCTGTTTTTT.

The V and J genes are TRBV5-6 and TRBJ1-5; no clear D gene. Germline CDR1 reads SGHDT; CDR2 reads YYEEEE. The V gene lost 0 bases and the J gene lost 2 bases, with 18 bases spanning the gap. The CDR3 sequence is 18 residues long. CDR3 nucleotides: TGTGCCAGCAGCTTGGCCGGGTGGGGAGAAGGAGGCAATCAGCCCCAGCATTTT. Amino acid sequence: CASSLAGWGEGGNQPQHF.

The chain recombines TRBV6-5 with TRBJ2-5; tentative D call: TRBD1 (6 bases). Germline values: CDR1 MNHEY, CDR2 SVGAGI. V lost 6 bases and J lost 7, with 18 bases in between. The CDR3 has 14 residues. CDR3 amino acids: CASSLGTAQGTQYF. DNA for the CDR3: TGTGCCAGCAGCCTTGGGACCGCACAGGGGACCCAGTACTTC.

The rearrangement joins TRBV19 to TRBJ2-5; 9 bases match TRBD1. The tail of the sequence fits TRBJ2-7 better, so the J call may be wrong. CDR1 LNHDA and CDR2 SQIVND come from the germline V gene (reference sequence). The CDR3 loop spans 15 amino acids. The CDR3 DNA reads TGTGCCAGTAGTACGAACAGGGGGCCCACCTACGAGCAGTACTTC. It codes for CASSTNRGPTYEQYF.

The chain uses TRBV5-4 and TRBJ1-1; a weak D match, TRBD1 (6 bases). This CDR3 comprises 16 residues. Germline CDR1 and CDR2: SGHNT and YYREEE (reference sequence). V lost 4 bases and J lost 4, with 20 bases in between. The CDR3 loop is CASSPGQFGGGTEAFF. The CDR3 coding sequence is TGTGCCAGCAGCCCCGGACAGTTCGGGGGGGGCACTGAAGCTTTCTTT.

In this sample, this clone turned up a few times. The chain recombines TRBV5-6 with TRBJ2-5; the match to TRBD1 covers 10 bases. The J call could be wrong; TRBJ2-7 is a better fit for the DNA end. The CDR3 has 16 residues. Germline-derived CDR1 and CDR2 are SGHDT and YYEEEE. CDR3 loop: CASSPPGQGDTYEQYF. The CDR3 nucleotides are TGTGCCAGCAGCCCCCCTGGACAGGGGGACACCTACGAGCAGTACTTC.

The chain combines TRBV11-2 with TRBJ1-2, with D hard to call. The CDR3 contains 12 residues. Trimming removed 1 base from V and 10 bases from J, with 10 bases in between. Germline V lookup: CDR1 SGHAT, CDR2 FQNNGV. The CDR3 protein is CASSLVGEAYTF. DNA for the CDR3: TGTGCCAGCAGCTTAGTCGGGGAAGCCTACACCTTC.

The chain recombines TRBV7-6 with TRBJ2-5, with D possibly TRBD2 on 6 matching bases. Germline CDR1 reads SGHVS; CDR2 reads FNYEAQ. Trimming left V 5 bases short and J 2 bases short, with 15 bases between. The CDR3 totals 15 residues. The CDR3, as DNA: TGTGCCAGCAGCCCTGGGAGGACGGCACAAGAGACCCAGTACTTC. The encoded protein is CASSPGRTAQETQYF.

DNA for the CDR3: TGTGCCAGCAGTGGGCCCGGGACCTATAATTCACCCCTCCACTTT. Translating gives CASSGPGTYNSPLHF. V is TRBV25-1 and J is TRBJ1-6; no clear D gene. Germline CDR1 is MGHDK and CDR2 is SYGVNS. This CDR3 region has 15 residues. V lost 4 bases to trimming and J lost 2 bases, with 9 bases between them.

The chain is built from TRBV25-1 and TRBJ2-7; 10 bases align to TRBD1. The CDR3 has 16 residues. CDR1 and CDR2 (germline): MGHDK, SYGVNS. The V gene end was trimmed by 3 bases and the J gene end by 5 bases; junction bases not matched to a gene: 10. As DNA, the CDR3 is TGTGCCAGCAGTGACTTCTCCGGGACAGGGGATAACGAGCAGTACTTC. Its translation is CASSDFSGTGDNEQYF.

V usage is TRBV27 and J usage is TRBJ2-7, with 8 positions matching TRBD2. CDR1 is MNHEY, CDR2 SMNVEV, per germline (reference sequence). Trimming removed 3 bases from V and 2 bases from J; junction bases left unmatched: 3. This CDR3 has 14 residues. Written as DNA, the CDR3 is TGTGCCAGCAGTTTGGGCGGGGGGACCTACGAGCAGTACTTC. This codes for CASSLGGGTYEQYF.

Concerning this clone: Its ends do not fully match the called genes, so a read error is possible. The CDR3 protein is CSSSFGDPIRPLHF. CDR3 coding DNA: TGTTCCAGCAGCTTCGGGGATCCTATTCGGCCCCTCCACTTT. The gene calls are TRBV7-9 and TRBJ1-6; the D is unclear. CDR1 SEHNR and CDR2 FQNEAQ come from the germline V gene (reference sequence). This CDR3 contains 14 residues.

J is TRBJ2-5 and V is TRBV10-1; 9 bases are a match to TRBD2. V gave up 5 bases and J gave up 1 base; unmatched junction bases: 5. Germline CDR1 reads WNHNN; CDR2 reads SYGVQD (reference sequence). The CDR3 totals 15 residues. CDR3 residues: CASSLRAGGQETQYF. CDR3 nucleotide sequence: TGCGCCAGCAGTCTACGAGCGGGGGGCCAAGAGACCCAGTACTTC.

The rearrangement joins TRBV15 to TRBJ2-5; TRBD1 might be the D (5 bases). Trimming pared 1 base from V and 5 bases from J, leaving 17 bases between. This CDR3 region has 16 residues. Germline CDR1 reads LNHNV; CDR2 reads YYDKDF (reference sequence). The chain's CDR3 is CATSRVAGPGRETQYF. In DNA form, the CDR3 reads TGTGCCACCAGCAGAGTGGCAGGGCCCGGCCGGGAGACCCAGTACTTC.